These 31 T cell receptor beta chains were sequenced from one sample in a study of cytomegalovirus exposure and HLA in healthy donors. Vbeta (60) and Jbeta (13) primers were used in the PCR. Sequencing was performed with immunoSEQ multiplex PCR; in TCRdb, only in-frame clones are kept and a portion is missing. Of 130,000 to 150,000 clones in the sample, about 82% were seen once. The source material was PBMCs. The receptors derive from a male donor in good health and CMV-seronegative.

The rearrangement links TRBV28 to TRBJ1-1; 10 nucleotides match TRBD1. After removal of 0 bases from V and 11 bases from J, the junction contained 15 bases not matched to a gene. Germline V gene data show CDR1 as MDHEN and CDR2 as SYDVKM. The CDR3 sequence is 17 residues long. CDR3 in DNA: TGTGCCAGCAGTTTATGGGCCGACAGGGGGCAGTTTGAGGGGGCTTTCTTT. Protein sequence: CASSLWADRGQFEGAFF.

This clone was detected a few times. This sequence joins TRBV7-2 and TRBJ2-2, with TRBD1 as a possible D gene (6 bases). Germline loops: CDR1 SGHTA, CDR2 FQGNSA. Trimming removed 8 bases at V and 1 base at J, with 11 bases between. This CDR3 spans 14 amino acids. CDR3 sequence: CASLRGQNTGELFF. CDR3 nucleotides: TGTGCCAGCCTTCGGGGACAGAACACCGGGGAGCTGTTTTTT.

This clone was detected only a few times. The genes are TRBV25-1 and TRBJ1-1, with a tentative D call TRBD1 (6 bases). V was cut by 4 bases and J by 8 bases, with 11 bases left in between. The CDR3 runs to 12 residues. Germline assignment: CDR1 MGHDK and CDR2 SYGVNS. In DNA, the CDR3 is TGTGCCAGCAGTGGGCAGGGGTTGGAAGCTTTCTTT. Amino acids: CASSGQGLEAFF.

V is TRBV5-1 and J is TRBJ2-2, with D possibly being TRBD1 (5 bases). The CDR3 length is 15 residues. The V end lost 0 bases, the J end lost 2 bases, and 8 bases lay between the germline ends. Germline V gives CDR1 SGHRS, CDR2 YFSETQ. CDR3 nucleotides: TGCGCCAGCAGCTTGGAGACAGATAACACCGGGGAGCTGTTTTTT. This gives the protein CASSLETDNTGELFF. The variable domain in full, with the rest retrieved from reference TRBV5-1 and TRBJ2-2, is KAGVTQTPRYLIKTRGQQVTLSCSPISGHRSVSWYQQTPGQGLQFLFEYFSETQRNKGNFPGRFSGRQFSNSRSEMNVSTLELGDSALYLCASSLETDNTGELFFGEGSRLTVL.

This clone came up once. The CDR3 DNA sequence: TGTGCCAGCAGCGCGATCCAGGGGCCGCGGGAAAAACTGTTTTTT. Residues: CASSAIQGPREKLFF. The chain uses TRBV9 and TRBJ1-4, with D possibly being TRBD1 (6 bases). Trimming stripped 3 bases from V and 8 bases from J, with 17 bases between. Germline V gene data show CDR1 as SGDLS and CDR2 as YYNGEE. The CDR3 consists of 15 residues.

This clone was picked up a small number of times. CDR3 loop: CASSLSGTGGYGYTF. The DNA for the CDR3 is TGCGCCAGCAGCCTTTCCGGGACAGGGGGTTATGGCTACACCTTC. The chain has TRBV4-3 and TRBJ1-2; 11 bases are a match to TRBD1. The J segment lost 5 bases and the V segment lost 4 bases, leaving 6 bases of the junction unmatched. The V gene's germline CDR1 is LGHNA and CDR2 YSLEER. This CDR3 is 15 amino acids long.

This clone was seen more than once but under ten times. In DNA form, the CDR3 reads TGTGCCAGCAGTGAAGGACATCTGGGGGCGGGTGGCTACACCTTC. This encodes CASSEGHLGAGGYTF. V and J are TRBV6-1 and TRBJ1-2; D possibly corresponds to TRBD1 (6 bases). In germline, CDR1 is MNHNS, CDR2 SASEGT. The germline V and J ends were trimmed by 1 base and 7 bases, with 16 bases remaining between them. CDR3 length: 15 amino acids.

The V call is TRBV29-1, the J call TRBJ1-2; D is perhaps TRBD1 (5 bases). The CDR3 has 14 residues. Per germline, CDR1 SQVTM and CDR2 ANQGSEA. Trimming stripped 6 bases from V and 3 bases from J, with 17 bases between. DNA of the CDR3: TGCAGCGTGGGGTGGAACACAGGAGACTATGGCTACACCTTC. This gives the protein CSVGWNTGDYGYTF.

The rearrangement links TRBV6-5 to TRBJ2-5; D might be TRBD1 (5 bases). The CDR3 sequence is 14 residues long. Trimming took 0 bases from V and 6 from J, leaving 11 bases between them. From germline, CDR1 is MNHEY and CDR2 SVGAGI. CDR3 bases: TGTGCCAGCAGTTACTCGCCAGGGTGGCAGACCCAGTACTTC. Protein sequence: CASSYSPGWQTQYF.

The chain is built from TRBV28 and TRBJ2-2, with TRBD2 matching over 9 bases. CDR3 length equals 20 residues. CDR1 is MDHEN, CDR2 SYDVKM, per germline. Trimming removed 4 bases from V and 1 base from J; junction bases left unmatched: 16. The CDR3 loop reads CASSSPHLKRSGGNTGELFF. Written as DNA, the CDR3 is TGTGCCAGCAGTTCCCCCCACCTCAAACGTAGCGGGGGGAACACCGGGGAGCTGTTTTTT.

With respect to this clone: The same CDR3 arises from other DNA sequences in this sample as well. The V gene is TRBV7-3, the J gene TRBJ2-2; the match to TRBD2 covers 8 bases. CDR1 SGHTA and CDR2 FQGTGA come from the germline V gene. CDR3 size: 15 residues. The V gene end was trimmed by 0 bases and the J gene end by 4 bases; junction bases not matched to a gene: 1. CDR3 coding DNA: TGTGCCAGCAGCTTAACGACTAGCGTCACCGGGGAGCTGTTTTTT. It specifies CASSLTTSVTGELFF. Filled out from reference TRBV7-3 and TRBJ2-2, the complete variable domain reads GAGVSQTPSNKVTEKGKYVELRCDPISGHTALYWYRQSLGQGPEFLIYFQGTGAADDSGLPNDRFFAVRPEGSVSTLKIQRTERGDSAVYLCASSLTTSVTGELFFGEGSRLTVL.

CDR3 coding DNA: TGCGCCAGCAGCTTGGCGGGGGTGGATAATTCACCCCTCCACTTT. It encodes CASSLAGVDNSPLHF. This chain links TRBV5-1 with TRBJ1-6; D may be TRBD1 (5 bases). There are 15 residues in the CDR3. The germline V gene encodes CDR1 SGHRS and CDR2 YFSETQ. The V and J ends lost 0 bases and 5 bases respectively, with 9 bases between them.

The chain recombines TRBV29-1 with TRBJ2-3; D gene uncertain. Trimming shortened V by 5 bases and J by 0 bases, and 9 bases separated the two germline ends. Germline CDR1 is SQVTM and CDR2 is ANQGSEA. This CDR3 comprises 13 residues. The CDR3 coding sequence is TGCAGCGTTAAAGGGCTCAGCACAGATACGCAGTATTTT. Amino acids: CSVKGLSTDTQYF.

J is TRBJ2-1 and V is TRBV15, with 16 nucleotides matching TRBD2. The CDR3 runs to 19 residues. Per the germline V gene, CDR1 is LNHNV and CDR2 is YYDKDF (reference sequence). The trim removed 4 bases at V and 0 bases at J, leaving 6 bases unmatched. CDR3 nucleotide sequence: TGTGCCACCAGCAAGGGACTAGCGGGGGGGTTGAGCTCCTACAATGAGCAGTTCTTC. The encoded protein is CATSKGLAGGLSSYNEQFF.

This chain uses TRBV6-5 with TRBJ2-7; 11 nucleotides align to TRBD1. Per the germline V gene, CDR1 is MNHEY and CDR2 is SVGAGI. J lost 3 bases, V lost 3 bases, and 4 bases had no gene match. The CDR3 runs 15 residues. The CDR3 region is CASSYLGTGGYEQYF. The DNA of the CDR3 is TGTGCCAGCAGTTATCTGGGGACAGGGGGCTACGAGCAGTACTTC.

The gene calls are TRBV29-1 and TRBJ2-5, with 7 bases fitting TRBD2. Germline V gene sequence: CDR1 SQVTM, CDR2 ANQGSEA. J gave up 0 bases and V 0 bases, and 4 bases lay outside the gene matches. The CDR3 covers 15 residues. The CDR3 loop reads CSVEDRGVYQETQYF. CDR3 sequence (DNA): TGCAGCGTTGAAGATCGGGGGGTTTACCAAGAGACCCAGTACTTC.

The genes are TRBV25-1 and TRBJ2-1, with TRBD2 matching over 8 bases. The CDR3 sequence is 15 residues long. J was trimmed by 10 bases and V by 5 bases; bases with no gene match: 13. Looked up from germline, CDR1 is MGHDK and CDR2 is SYGVNS. The CDR3 region is CASSPVAGTLGEQFF. As DNA, the CDR3 is TGTGCCAGCAGTCCTGTAGCGGGGACCCTAGGGGAGCAGTTCTTC.

The chain is built from TRBV27 and TRBJ1-5; a possible D gene is TRBD1 (5 bases). V gave up 2 bases and J gave up 0 bases, with 8 bases separating them. CDR3 length equals 15 residues. Looked up from germline, CDR1 is MNHEY and CDR2 is SMNVEV (reference sequence). CDR3 loop: CASSLTGNSNQPQHF. For the CDR3, the DNA is TGTGCCAGCAGTTTAACAGGAAATAGCAATCAGCCCCAGCATTTT.

The chain combines TRBV15 with TRBJ1-2, with D possibly TRBD1 on 5 matching bases. The CDR3 is 14 amino acids. Per the germline V gene, CDR1 is LNHNV and CDR2 is YYDKDF (reference sequence). V lost 0 bases to trimming and J lost 9 bases, with 14 bases between them. The CDR3 loop reads CATSRDFGQGSYTF. CDR3 nucleotide sequence: TGTGCCACCAGCAGAGATTTCGGTCAGGGTAGCTACACCTTC.

The chain employs TRBV5-1 and TRBJ1-1, with TRBD1 as a possible D gene (5 bases). V was clipped by 1 base and J by 0 bases, with 19 bases between them. Germline V gene lookup returns CDR1 SGHRS and CDR2 YFSETQ. This CDR3 is built from 18 residues. CDR3: CASSLIDPSGGMNTEAFF. Written as DNA, the CDR3 is TGCGCCAGCAGCTTGATTGACCCGTCCGGGGGTATGAACACTGAAGCTTTCTTT.

Points on this clone: In this CDR3 the conserved last residue, phenylalanine or tryptophan, is missing, so a read error is likely. It is unclear where the CDR3 begins or ends on the DNA, so no DNA is shown, and the CDR3 is as TCRdb lists it. CDR3 region: CASRTGIL. The chain joins TRBV10-1 to TRBJ1-1; the table gives TRBD1 as D, unverified against the DNA. The CDR3 comprises 8 residues, both ends counted. Germline V lookup: CDR1 WNHNN, CDR2 SYGVQD (reference sequence).

This chain links TRBV4-1 with TRBJ1-5; D not resolved. With 0 bases removed from V and 7 bases from J, the gap between germline ends came to 13 bases. Germline-derived CDR1 and CDR2 are MGHRA and YSYEKL. This CDR3 comprises 15 residues. The CDR3 loop is CASSQDLHSPQPQHF. CDR3 coding DNA: TGCGCCAGCAGCCAAGATCTACACAGTCCCCAGCCCCAGCATTTT.

The chain recombines TRBV6-5 with TRBJ2-2; 11 bases match TRBD2. The CDR3 is 16 amino acids. The germline CDR1 and CDR2 sequences are MNHEY and SVGAGI. V lost 2 bases to trimming and J lost 5 bases; unmatched junction nucleotides: 4. The CDR3 nucleotides are TGTGCCAGCAGTTACCCTAGCGGGAGGTTAACCGGGGAGCTGTTTTTT. It codes for CASSYPSGRLTGELFF.

In its sample, this clone was seen a few times. This rearrangement joins TRBV5-1 to TRBJ2-1; unclear D gene. The V gene's germline CDR1 is SGHRS and CDR2 YFSETQ. V was trimmed by 0 bases and J by 5 bases, leaving 15 bases between them. The CDR3 is 16 amino acids. DNA for the CDR3: TGCGCCAGCAGCTTGGGGCGGTTTAGTGCCGACAATGAGCAGTTCTTC. Protein product: CASSLGRFSADNEQFF. The full variable domain, with the rest looked up from reference TRBV5-1 and TRBJ2-1, is KAGVTQTPRYLIKTRGQQVTLSCSPISGHRSVSWYQQTPGQGLQFLFEYFSETQRNKGNFPGRFSGRQFSNSRSEMNVSTLELGDSALYLCASSLGRFSADNEQFFGPGTRLTVL.

This rearrangement joins TRBV18 to TRBJ2-1, with TRBD2 matching 7 bases. The germline gives CDR1 KGHSH, CDR2 LQKENI. The V and J ends lost 3 bases and 2 bases, in that order; junction bases with no gene match: 7. This CDR3 contains 16 residues. The CDR3: CASSPSSGVTYNEQFF. DNA of the CDR3: TGTGCCAGCTCACCTAGCAGCGGGGTTACCTACAATGAGCAGTTCTTC.

V usage is TRBV11-3 and J usage is TRBJ1-2, with TRBD1 matching 10 bases. The CDR3 length is 14 residues. The V segment lost 1 base and the J segment 8 bases; nucleotides outside the gene matches: 4. The V gene's germline CDR1 is SGHNT and CDR2 YENEEA. Here the CDR3 DNA reads TGTGCCAGCAGCTTAGGACAGGGGGCGGGGGGCTACACCTTC. Its protein is CASSLGQGAGGYTF.

V is TRBV28 and J is TRBJ2-5; D unresolved. The CDR3 is 13 residues long. Germline lookup yields CDR1 MDHEN and CDR2 SYDVKM. V was shortened by 3 bases and J by 2 bases, with 7 bases between the two germline ends. CDR3 sequence (DNA): TGTGCCAGCAGTTTGTCGCAGCAAGAGACCCAGTACTTC. It is translated as CASSLSQQETQYF.

V gene TRBV7-8 combines with J gene TRBJ1-5; TRBD1 is a possible D gene (6 bases). Germline CDR1 reads SGHVS; CDR2 reads FQNEAQ. The germline V and J ends were trimmed by 0 bases and 11 bases, with 23 bases remaining between them. The length of the CDR3 is 17 residues. This CDR3 is CASSLAWVGGASPAQHF. Written as DNA, the CDR3 is TGTGCCAGCAGCTTAGCGTGGGTCGGGGGGGCCTCCCCGGCCCAGCATTTT. Using reference TRBV7-8 and TRBJ1-5 for the parts outside the CDR3, the full variable domain is GAGVSQSPRYKVAKRGQDVALRCDPISGHVSLFWYQQALGQGPEFLTYFQNEAQLDKSGLPSDRFFAERPEGSVSTLKIQRTQQEDSAVYLCASSLAWVGGASPAQHFGDGTRLSIL.

The J gene is TRBJ1-1, the V gene TRBV30; D is unresolved. V dropped 0 bases and J dropped 1 base, with 6 bases sitting between them. CDR3 length: 13 amino acids. Germline V gene lookup returns CDR1 GTSNPN and CDR2 SVGIG (reference sequence). The chain's CDR3 is CAWSVPGNTEAFF. For the CDR3, the DNA is TGTGCCTGGAGTGTACCAGGGAACACTGAAGCTTTCTTT. Full variable domain (outside the CDR3, taken from reference TRBV30 and TRBJ1-1): SQTIHQWPATLVQPVGSPLSLECTVEGTSNPNLYWYRQAAGRGLQLLFYSVGIGQISSEVPQNLSASRPQDRQFILSSKKLLLSDSGFYLCAWSVPGNTEAFFGQGTRLTVV.

The chain joins TRBV7-9 to TRBJ2-5; a weak D match, TRBD1 (6 bases). CDR3 length: 12 residues. The ends were cut back, 8 bases at V and 6 bases at J, with 13 bases in the middle. CDR1 and CDR2 (germline): SEHNR, FQNEAQ (reference sequence). In DNA form, the CDR3 reads TGTGCCAGCGAGAGGGGGAGCAAGACCCAGTACTTC. Encoded protein: CASERGSKTQYF.

In this sample, this clone turned up once. The V call is TRBV9, the J call TRBJ2-1; the match to TRBD2 covers 10 bases. Germline lookup yields CDR1 SGDLS and CDR2 YYNGEE. The CDR3 runs 15 residues. V gave up 1 base and J gave up 4 bases; unmatched junction bases: 2. DNA of the CDR3: TGTGCCAGCAGCGTAACTAGCGGGACTTACAATGAGCAGTTCTTC. Its translation is CASSVTSGTYNEQFF.